This section outlines one TCR beta chain sequence together with its context. The antigen is unknown. Assay: immunoSEQ multiplex PCR; the TCRdb copy retains only in-frame clones and omits some. The sample includes about 61,000 clones, roughly four fifths seen only once; the top ten take around 3.3%. This sample is drawn from a study of OX40 agonist ivuxolimab in advanced cancers. Study findings and constraints: The investigators did not determine what antigen specificity the expanded peripheral T cells had. Averaged across samples, CD8+ T cells carried more expanded clones than CD4+ did. At 0.1 to 3.0 mg/kg and by week 6, CD4+ and CD8+ T cells in the blood had expanded clonally.

Per the germline V gene, CDR1 is SGDLS and CDR2 is YYNGEE. Deletions cut 0 bases from V and 6 bases from J, with 5 bases between. The CDR3 covers 12 residues. This sequence was found in an adult with an advanced solid tumor such as melanoma, head and neck, liver or kidney cancer. Sequencing used CD4+ or CD8+ T cells sorted from blood, obtained in a trial of the OX40 agonist ivuxolimab. This chain links TRBV9 with TRBJ2-3, with no clear D. CDR3: CASSVDWDTQYF. For the CDR3, the DNA is TGTGCCAGCAGCGTAGACTGGGATACGCAGTATTTT.